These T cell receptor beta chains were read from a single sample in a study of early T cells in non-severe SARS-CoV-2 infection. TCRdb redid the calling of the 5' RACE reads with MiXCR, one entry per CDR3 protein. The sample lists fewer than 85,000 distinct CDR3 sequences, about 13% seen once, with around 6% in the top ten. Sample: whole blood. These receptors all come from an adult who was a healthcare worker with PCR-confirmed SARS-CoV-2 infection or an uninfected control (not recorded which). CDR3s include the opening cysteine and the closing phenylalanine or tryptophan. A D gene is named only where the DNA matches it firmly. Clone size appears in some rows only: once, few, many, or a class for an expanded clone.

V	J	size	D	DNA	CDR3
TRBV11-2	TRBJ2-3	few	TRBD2	TGTGCCAGCAGGGGGAGGGCCGGCCGGACAGATACGCAGTATTTT	CASRGRAGRTDTQYF
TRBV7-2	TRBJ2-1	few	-	TGTAGCCTATTGACAGCTACAAACTCCTACAATGAGCAGTTCTTC	CSLLTATNSYNEQFF
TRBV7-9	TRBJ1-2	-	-	TGTGCCAGCACCACTCGGGGCGTCCTCTCTAACTATGGCTACACCTTC	CASTTRGVLSNYGYTF
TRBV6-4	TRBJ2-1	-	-	TGTGCCAGCAGTCCCAGACTAAGTAGTGACAATGAGCAGTTCTTC	CASSPRLSSDNEQFF
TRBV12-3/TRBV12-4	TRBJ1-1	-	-	TGTGCCAGCAGCCAGACAGGTTTCACTGAAGCTTTCTTT	CASSQTGFTEAFF
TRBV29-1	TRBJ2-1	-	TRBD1	TGCAGCGTTCTCAGACAGGGGCGCTACAATGAGCAGTTCTTC	CSVLRQGRYNEQFF
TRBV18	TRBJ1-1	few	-	TGTGCCAGCTCACCGAGTGCGCAGGGAATGAACACTGAAGCTTTCTTT	CASSPSAQGMNTEAFF
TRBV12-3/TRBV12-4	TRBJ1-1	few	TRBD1	TGTGCCAGCAGTTCCGGGACAGGGGACACTGAAGCTTTCTTT	CASSSGTGDTEAFF
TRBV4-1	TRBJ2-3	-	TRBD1	TGCGCCAGCAGGCCCATTTTGAAGGGGGCCGCAGATACGCAGTATTTT	CASRPILKGAADTQYF
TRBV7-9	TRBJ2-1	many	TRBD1	TGTGCCAGCAGCCTGGGAGACAGGGACAATGAGCAGTTCTTC	CASSLGDRDNEQFF
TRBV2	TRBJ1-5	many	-	TGTGCCAGCAGTGGAGGGTTTGGCAATCAGCCCCAGCATTTT	CASSGGFGNQPQHF
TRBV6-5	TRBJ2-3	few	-	TGTGCCAGCAGTTACGCGGACGGGAGAGATACGCAGTATTTT	CASSYADGRDTQYF
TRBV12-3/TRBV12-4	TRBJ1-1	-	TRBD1	TGTGCCAGCAGTTCCCGGGACAGGGGAACTGAAGCTTTCTTT	CASSSRDRGTEAFF
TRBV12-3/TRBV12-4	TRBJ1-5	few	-	TGTGCCAGCAGTTCCCTGTTAGAAGGGAATAGCAATCAGCCCCAGCATTTT	CASSSLLEGNSNQPQHF
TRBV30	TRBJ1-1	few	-	TGTGCCTGGAGTGTCTCAAGGAACACTGAAGCTTTCTTT	CAWSVSRNTEAFF
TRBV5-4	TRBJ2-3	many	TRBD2	TGTGCCAGCAGCTTGGCCGGGACTAGACGCACAGATACGCAGTATTTT	CASSLAGTRRTDTQYF
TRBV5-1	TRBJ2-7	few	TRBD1	TGCGCCAGCAGCTTGTTACAGGGGGCTTTCTACGAGCAGTACTTC	CASSLLQGAFYEQYF
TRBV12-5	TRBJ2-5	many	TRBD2	TGTGCTAGTGCCCTGAGCGGGGCGCTCCCCATGGGGGTGACCCAGTACTTC	CASALSGALPMGVTQYF
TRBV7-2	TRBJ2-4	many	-	TGTGCCAGCAGCTTAACCAGGGTCAAAAACATTCAGTACTTC	CASSLTRVKNIQYF
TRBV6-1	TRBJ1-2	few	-	TGTGCCAGCAGCGGGACACCATACTATGGCTACACCTTC	CASSGTPYYGYTF
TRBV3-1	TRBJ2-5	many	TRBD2	TGTGCCAGCAGCCAAGATCCCAGCGGGGGGGCCGTCGAGACCCAGTACTTC	CASSQDPSGGAVETQYF
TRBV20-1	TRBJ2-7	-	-	TGCAGTTATTTGGCCCCTAGTTACGAGTACGAGCAGTACTTC	CSYLAPSYEYEQYF